Sequencing of this TCR beta chain was carried out in a study of T cell responses to AZD1222 COVID-19 vaccine. Broader study findings: Only a handful of individuals given AZD1222 were seropositive at baseline. Two doses of AZD1222 preceded a rise in Spike-specific TCR breadth and depth. Clonal diversity may have been underestimated, and the donors were mostly white British, with more females than males. Mapped onto spike, vaccine-associated CD4 TCRs spanned it and were dominant at 160-218 and 743-854.

Trimming pared 4 bases from V and 7 bases from J, leaving 11 bases between. This CDR3 is 14 amino acids long. Germline V gene data show CDR1 as LGHDT and CDR2 as YNNKEL (reference sequence). This clone was seen once. Its antigen remains unknown. Repertoires were generated with immunoSEQ multiplex PCR, while TCRdb's copy carries only in-frame clones and drops some. The table lists around 140,000 clones, about 92% of them singletons. The chain couples TRBV3-1 (or the pseudogene TRBV3-2) to TRBJ1-6, with a tentative D call TRBD1 (5 bases). The sample here was peripheral blood, taken after recovery from COVID-19. The TCR originated in an adult who had recovered from COVID-19. CDR3 nucleotide sequence: TGTGCCAGCAGCCTGGGACCGTTGAATTCACCCCTCCACTTT. Amino acid sequence: CASSLGPLNSPLHF.